These T cell receptor beta chains were read from a single sample in a study of blood T cells in healthy people across ages. TCRdb reanalysed the 5' RACE reads using MiXCR and keeps one entry per CDR3 protein. The table records some 710,000 distinct CDR3 sequences, about a fifth of them present only once. Sequencing was carried out using blood. The receptors here all came from a man aged 65 to 79 in good health. The CDR3 runs from the conserved cysteine through the conserved F or W. The order of the fields is J gene, clone size, V gene, D gene, CDR3 DNA, CDR3 protein. A D gene is named only where the DNA matches it firmly. Size is stated for part of the rows, as once, few or many counts, or as a class when the clone is expanded.

TRBJ2-7 - TRBV20-1 - TGCAGTGCTAGAGATTTTCCGACCAATCCCCAACAGGGAAGCGACTACGAGCAGTACTTC CSARDFPTNPQQGSDYEQYF
TRBJ1-4 - TRBV7-9 - TGTGCCAGCAGGCCGAATGCTGGAGGTGAAAAACTGTTTTTT CASRPNAGGEKLFF
TRBJ2-2 - TRBV11-2 - TGTGCCAGCAGCATACGTGAGGACACCGGGGAGCTGTTTTTT CASSIREDTGELFF
TRBJ2-5 - TRBV3-1 - TGTGCCAGCAGCCACCTTCGGGAGCGGCAAGAGACCCAGTACTTC CASSHLRERQETQYF
TRBJ1-1 few TRBV18 - TGTGCCAGCTCACCATACCGAGGGTCTGAAGCTTTCTTT CASSPYRGSEAFF
TRBJ1-4 - TRBV20-1 - TGCAGTGCTGGGGGCGAAAAACTGTTTTTT CSAGGEKLFF
TRBJ2-6 - TRBV5-4 - TGTGCCAGCAGCCGCGGGCCAGCGGGCTCTGGGGCCAACGTCCTGACTTTC CASSRGPAGSGANVLTF
TRBJ2-1 - TRBV4-3 - TGCGCCAGCAGCCAAGAGGCCCCGAATGAGCAGTTCTTC CASSQEAPNEQFF
TRBJ2-7 - TRBV18 TRBD1 TGTGCCAGCTCCCGAATTTTAGGGACAGGGTCCTACGAGCAGTACTTC CASSRILGTGSYEQYF
TRBJ2-7 few TRBV5-1 TRBD1 TGCGCCAGCAGCTTGGAAGGACAGGGGTTCGGCTACGAGCAGTACTTC CASSLEGQGFGYEQYF
TRBJ2-3 few TRBV6-2/TRBV6-3 - TGTGCCAGCAGACCAACTAGACTCCTTTCCGATACGCAGTATTTT CASRPTRLLSDTQYF
TRBJ2-3 - TRBV19 - TGTGCCAGTAGTATGGGCCCGCCGAACACAGATACGCAGTATTTT CASSMGPPNTDTQYF
TRBJ2-2 - TRBV18 - TGTGCCAGCTCACCATTAGACGGCTACACCGGGGAGCTGTTTTTT CASSPLDGYTGELFF
TRBJ1-6 - TRBV5-1 TRBD1 TGCGCCAGCAGCTTGGGTAATTCGGGACAGCTTAATTCACCCCTCCACTTT CASSLGNSGQLNSPLHF
TRBJ1-2 few TRBV29-1 - TGCAGCGGGGGCGCGCAGGGAAAAACTAACTATGGCTACACCTTC CSGGAQGKTNYGYTF
TRBJ2-1 few TRBV3-1 - TGTGCCAGCAGCCAAGGGACAGCGGTAAATGAGCAGTTCTTC CASSQGTAVNEQFF
TRBJ2-3 - TRBV6-6 TRBD2 TGTGCCAGCAGTCTTAGCGGGACCCACACAGATACGCAGTATTTT CASSLSGTHTDTQYF
TRBJ1-2 few TRBV4-1 TRBD1 TGCGCCAGCAGCCATCCCAGGGACAGGGGGCTGTTCGGCTATGGCTACACCTTC CASSHPRDRGLFGYGYTF
TRBJ2-1 - TRBV5-5 TRBD1 TGTGCCAGCAGCGGGGCCGGGACAGGGTCCTATGAGCAGTTCTTC CASSGAGTGSYEQFF
TRBJ1-1 - TRBV12-3/TRBV12-4 - TGTGCCAGCAGTCCTCCCCGACAGGCGGAACACACTGAAGCTTTCTTT CASSPPRQAEHTEAFF
TRBJ2-3 - TRBV16 - TGTGCCAGCAGCCAATTCGCCCAGCCCTTAGGGCCAGCAGATACGCAGTATTTT CASSQFAQPLGPADTQYF
TRBJ1-2 - TRBV2 - TGTGCCAACCCGAAGGACCCCAAGTATGGCTACACCTTC CANPKDPKYGYTF
TRBJ2-4 - TRBV12-3/TRBV12-4 - TGTGCCAGCAGTGAGGACCGGGCCCTCTGGGCCAAAAACATTCAGTACTTC CASSEDRALWAKNIQYF
TRBJ1-1 few TRBV10-2 TRBD1 TGCGCCAGCAGAGAACCCGGGACAGCGAACACTGAAGCTTTCTTT CASREPGTANTEAFF
TRBJ1-4 few TRBV6-6 - TGTGCCAGCAGCACCATCCAAAATGAAAAACTGTTTTTT CASSTIQNEKLFF
TRBJ2-7 - TRBV3-1 - TGTGCCAGCAGCCAAGTCCGCGCATTTCGGCAGCGAGCCTACGAGCAGTACTTC CASSQVRAFRQRAYEQYF
TRBJ1-6 - TRBV6-4 - TGTGCCAGCAGTGCAGACAGAGATTCACCCCTCCACTTT CASSADRDSPLHF
TRBJ2-4 few TRBV29-1 - TGCAGCGTTGAAGATCCGCAGCAAAACATTCAGTACTTC CSVEDPQQNIQYF
TRBJ1-6 few TRBV27 TRBD1 TGTGCCAGCAGTTTAAACCGGGACAGTAGTAATTCACCCCTCCACTTT CASSLNRDSSNSPLHF
TRBJ1-5 - TRBV12-3/TRBV12-4 - TGTGCCAGCAGCAACCTGCAGGGAAATCAGCCCCAGCATTTT CASSNLQGNQPQHF
TRBJ2-5 - TRBV5-1 TRBD1 TGCGCCAGCAGCCGGACAGGGTCAAGAGAGACCCAGTACTTC CASSRTGSRETQYF
TRBJ2-5 - TRBV7-6 - TGTGCCAGCAGCTTAGTGAATTGGGAGACCCAGTACTTC CASSLVNWETQYF
TRBJ2-4 few TRBV20-1 TRBD1 TGCAGTGCTAGCGCGGACAGGGGGGACAAAAACATTCAGTACTTC CSASADRGDKNIQYF
TRBJ2-1 few TRBV7-7 - TGTGCCAGCAGCTTAGCGCAGGCCCCCGACGAGCAGTTCTTC CASSLAQAPDEQFF
TRBJ2-3 - TRBV7-9 TRBD2 TGTGCCAGCAGCTTAAGAACACTAGCGGTCACAGATACGCAGTATTTT CASSLRTLAVTDTQYF
TRBJ1-1 few TRBV6-5 - TGTGCCAGCAGTTACTCTTACAGGGCAGAAGCTTTCTTT CASSYSYRAEAFF
TRBJ1-6 few TRBV4-3 - TGCGCCAGCAGCCAACGGGGCGGTAATTCACCCCTCCACTTT CASSQRGGNSPLHF
TRBJ2-1 - TRBV30 - TGTGCCTGGGGCGGCCCAAGCGGGAATGAGCAGTTCTTC CAWGGPSGNEQFF
TRBJ2-7 few TRBV29-1 TRBD1 TGCAGCGTTCAAAAGGGGGCAGGCGAGCAGTACTTC CSVQKGAGEQYF
TRBJ1-1 few TRBV10-1 - TGCGCCAGCAGTGAGTCTTGGACCCCGGCTTTCTTT CASSESWTPAFF
TRBJ2-7 few TRBV7-8 TRBD1 TGTGCCAGCAGCCTTAGGGGACAGCGCGAGCAGTACTTC CASSLRGQREQYF
TRBJ2-2 few TRBV7-8 TRBD2 TGTGCCAGCAGCTTACCTGGGAGGGGCGGCACCGGGGAGCTGTTTTTT CASSLPGRGGTGELFF
TRBJ2-7 few TRBV18 - TGTGCCAGCCAGTGGCAGGCTAATAGGGAGCAGTACTTC CASQWQANREQYF
TRBJ2-1 few TRBV6-2/TRBV6-3 TRBD2 TGTGCCAGCAATAGACTAGCGGGGCCCACATGGGATCAGTTCTTC CASNRLAGPTWDQFF
TRBJ1-4 - TRBV5-1 - TGCGCCAGCAGCCCGAATGAATTGGGCCCTACTAATGAAAAACTGTTTTTT CASSPNELGPTNEKLFF
TRBJ2-5 - TRBV7-2 - TGTGCCAGCAGCTTTCGGACAGAGTACCAAGAGACCCAGTACTTC CASSFRTEYQETQYF
TRBJ1-3 few TRBV6-5 - TGTGCCAGCAGTTACTCCCATGGGTCCGGAAACACCATATATTTT CASSYSHGSGNTIYF
TRBJ2-1 - TRBV5-1 TRBD2 TGCGCCAGCAGCTTGGCGCTAGCGGGGAGGGACCTCTACAATGAGCAGTTCTTC CASSLALAGRDLYNEQFF
TRBJ2-3 - TRBV6-1 - TGTGCCAGCTTCTTTGGGGGCACCTTAACAGATACGCAGTATTTT CASFFGGTLTDTQYF
TRBJ2-1 many TRBV4-1 TRBD2 TGCGCCAGCAGCGCCACCGGGTCCACCGGGACTAGCATCTATGAGCAGTTCTTC CASSATGSTGTSIYEQFF
TRBJ2-3 - TRBV7-2 - TGTGCCAGCAGCTCCCAGCGGATTGACACAGATACGCAGTATTTT CASSSQRIDTDTQYF
TRBJ1-6 few TRBV30 - TGTGCCTGGAGGACTCGGAGGAATTCACCCCTCCACTTT CAWRTRRNSPLHF